Sequencing of this TCR beta chain was carried out in a study of beta chain features in type 1 diabetes. The overall study: Sorted cells from all samples, numbering about 98 million, were examined.

Comments on this clone: The antigen remains undetermined.

Trimming stripped 4 bases from V and 6 bases from J, with 23 bases between. Germline CDR1 reads SGDLS; CDR2 reads YYNGEE. The CDR3 is 16 amino acids. The study, taken as a whole, reports: PCR may have favored shorter templates equally in patients and controls. For Type 1 diabetes patients, all four CD4+ subsets carried TCRB CDR3s that were moderately but significantly shorter. The similarity of naive, central memory and Treg TCRB repertoires appeared greater among patients than among healthy donors.

cDNA synthesis used the whole RNA isolate, giving expressed TCRB sequences. Generated by immunoSEQ multiplex PCR, the TCRdb table keeps only in-frame clones and is missing some. The table records almost 350,000 clones, around 9.3% of them present only once. This chain joins TRBV9 and TRBJ2-7, with D unresolved. This sequence originates from a man aged 25 to 45 with type 1 diabetes. Sequencing was performed on central memory CD4+ T cells from blood. The CDR3 DNA follows: TGTGCCAGCAGCCTAGGGTCAGCCCGTGTTGTAGGCGAGCAGTACTTC. Translating it yields CASSLGSARVVGEQYF.